This T cell receptor beta chain was recorded in a study of blood T cells in healthy people across ages. Findings and limits, study-wide: Estimated diversity, derived from one million T cells, was regarded as an underestimate. As naive T cell percentage varied, TCR beta diversity correlated strongly with it.

Remarks on this clonotype: Its matching antigen is unknown.

Donors were healthy Caucasian individuals from Russia aged roughly 6 to 90. Samples each had at least 5.5 micrograms of total RNA extracted. V was pared by 1 base and J by 2 bases, with 5 bases of the junction left unmatched. This CDR3 comprises 15 residues. From germline, CDR1 is SQVTM and CDR2 ANQGSEA. Primed by a sample-barcoded 5' primer and a J-beta primer mix, a second PCR proceeded for about 6 to 12 cycles. TCRdb analysed the 5' RACE reads with MiXCR anew, one entry per CDR3 protein. Among around 1.5 million distinct CDR3 sequences listed, 59% were seen once. Sequenced: blood. This TCR derives from a man younger than 30 in good health. This chain joins TRBV29-1 and TRBJ2-1; the match to TRBD2 covers 7 bases. The CDR3 loop is CSVEGLAVAYNEQFF. CDR3 DNA sequence: TGCAGCGTTGAAGGTCTAGCGGTCGCCTACAATGAGCAGTTCTTC.